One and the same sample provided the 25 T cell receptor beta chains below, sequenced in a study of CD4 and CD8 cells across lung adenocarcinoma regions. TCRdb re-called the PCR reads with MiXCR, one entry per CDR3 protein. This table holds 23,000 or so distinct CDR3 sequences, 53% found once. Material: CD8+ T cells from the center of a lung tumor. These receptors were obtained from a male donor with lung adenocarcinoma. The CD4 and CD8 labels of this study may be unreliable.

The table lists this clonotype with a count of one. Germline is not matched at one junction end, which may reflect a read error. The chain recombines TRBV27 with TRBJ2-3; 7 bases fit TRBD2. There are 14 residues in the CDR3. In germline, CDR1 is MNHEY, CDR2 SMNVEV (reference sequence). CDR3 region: CASSPLAATDIQYF. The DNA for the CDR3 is TGTGCCAGCAGTCCCCTAGCGGCCACAGACATTCAGTATTTC.

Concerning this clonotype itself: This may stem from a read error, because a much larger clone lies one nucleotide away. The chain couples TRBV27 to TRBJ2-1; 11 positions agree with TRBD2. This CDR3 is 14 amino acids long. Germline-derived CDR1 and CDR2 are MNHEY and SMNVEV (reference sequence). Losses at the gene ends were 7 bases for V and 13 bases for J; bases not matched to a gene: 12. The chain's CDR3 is CASKSSGRGETQFF. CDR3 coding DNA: TGTGCCAGCAAAAGTAGCGGGAGGGGAGAGACCCAGTTCTTC.

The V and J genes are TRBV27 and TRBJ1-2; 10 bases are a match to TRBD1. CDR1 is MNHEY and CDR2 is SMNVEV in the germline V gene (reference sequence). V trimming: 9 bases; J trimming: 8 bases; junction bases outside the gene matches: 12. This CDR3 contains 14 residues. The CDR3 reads CASRGGQGRGGYTF. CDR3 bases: TGTGCCAGTCGGGGGGGACAGGGGCGAGGCGGCTACACCTTC.

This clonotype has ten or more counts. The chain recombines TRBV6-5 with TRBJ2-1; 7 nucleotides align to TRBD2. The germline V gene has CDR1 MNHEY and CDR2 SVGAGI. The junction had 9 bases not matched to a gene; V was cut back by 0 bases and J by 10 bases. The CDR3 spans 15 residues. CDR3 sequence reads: CASSYSGGSGYEQFF. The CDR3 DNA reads TGTGCCAGCAGTTACTCGGGCGGGAGCGGCTACGAGCAGTTCTTC.

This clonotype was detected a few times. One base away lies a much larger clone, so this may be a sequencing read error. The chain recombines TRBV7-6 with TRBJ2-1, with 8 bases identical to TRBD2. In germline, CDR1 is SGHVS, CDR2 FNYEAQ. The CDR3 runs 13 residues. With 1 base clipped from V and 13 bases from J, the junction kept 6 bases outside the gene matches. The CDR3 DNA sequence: TGTGCCAGCAGCTTAGACAGGGCGGGGGGCCAGTTCTTC. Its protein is CASSLDRAGGQFF.

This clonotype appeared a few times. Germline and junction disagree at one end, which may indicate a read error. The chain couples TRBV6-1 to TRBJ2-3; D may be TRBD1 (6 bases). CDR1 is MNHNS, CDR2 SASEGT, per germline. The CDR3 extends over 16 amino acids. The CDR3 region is CASGGAGAGDGDTQYF. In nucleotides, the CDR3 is TGTGCCAGCGGGGGAGCCGGGGCAGGGGATGGGGATACCCAGTATTTC.

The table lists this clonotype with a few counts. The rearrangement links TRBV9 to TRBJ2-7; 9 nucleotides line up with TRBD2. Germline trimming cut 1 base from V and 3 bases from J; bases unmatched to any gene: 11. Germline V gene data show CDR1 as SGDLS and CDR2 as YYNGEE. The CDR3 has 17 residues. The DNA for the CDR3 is TGTGCCAGCAGCGTACTTGGCGGGAGGGGTACCCGCTACGAGCAGTACTTC. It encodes CASSVLGGRGTRYEQYF.

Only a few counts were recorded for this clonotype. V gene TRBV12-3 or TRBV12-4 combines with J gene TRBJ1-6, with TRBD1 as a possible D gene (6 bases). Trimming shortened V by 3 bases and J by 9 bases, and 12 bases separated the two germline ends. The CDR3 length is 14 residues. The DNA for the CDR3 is TGTGCCAGCAGTTTGGGGGCCGGCTCTTCACCCCTCCACTTT. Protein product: CASSLGAGSSPLHF.

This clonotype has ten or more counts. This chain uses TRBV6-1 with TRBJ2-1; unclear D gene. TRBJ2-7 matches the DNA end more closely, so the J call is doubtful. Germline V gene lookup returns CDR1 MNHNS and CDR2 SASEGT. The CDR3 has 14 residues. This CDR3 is CASSRTEGPYEQYF. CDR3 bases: TGTGCCAGCAGCCGGACGGAAGGGCCCTACGAGCAGTACTTC.

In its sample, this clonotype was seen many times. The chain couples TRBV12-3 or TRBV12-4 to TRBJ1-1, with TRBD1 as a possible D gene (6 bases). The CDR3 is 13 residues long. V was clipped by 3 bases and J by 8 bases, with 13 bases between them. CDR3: CASSFYPGAEAFF. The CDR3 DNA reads TGTGCCAGCAGTTTTTATCCGGGGGCAGAAGCTTTCTTT.

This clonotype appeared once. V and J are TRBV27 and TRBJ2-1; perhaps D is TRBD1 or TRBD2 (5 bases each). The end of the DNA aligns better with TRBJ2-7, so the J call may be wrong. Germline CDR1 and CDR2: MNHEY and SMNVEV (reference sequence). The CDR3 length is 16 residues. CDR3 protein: CASSSPRGRSYNEQYF. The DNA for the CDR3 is TGTGCCAGCAGTAGCCCGAGGGGACGCTCCTACAATGAGCAGTACTTC.

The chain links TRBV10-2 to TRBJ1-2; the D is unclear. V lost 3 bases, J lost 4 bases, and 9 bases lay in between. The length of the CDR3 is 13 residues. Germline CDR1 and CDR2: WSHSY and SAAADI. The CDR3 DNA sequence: TGCGCCAGCAGTGATGGGCAGGTCTATGGCTACACCTTC. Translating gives CASSDGQVYGYTF.

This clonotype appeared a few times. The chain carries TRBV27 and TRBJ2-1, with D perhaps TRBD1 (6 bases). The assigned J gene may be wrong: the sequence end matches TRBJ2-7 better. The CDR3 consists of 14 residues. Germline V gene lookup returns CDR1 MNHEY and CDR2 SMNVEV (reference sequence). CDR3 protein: CASSLGRGFYEQYF. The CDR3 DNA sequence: TGTGCCAGCAGTTTAGGCAGGGGTTTCTACGAGCAGTACTTC.

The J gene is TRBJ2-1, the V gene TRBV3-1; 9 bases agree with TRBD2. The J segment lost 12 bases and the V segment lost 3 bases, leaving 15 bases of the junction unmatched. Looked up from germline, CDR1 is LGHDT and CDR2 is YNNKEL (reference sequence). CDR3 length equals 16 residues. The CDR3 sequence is CASSQALGLAIVAQFF. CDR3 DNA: TGTGCCAGCAGCCAGGCCTTGGGACTAGCCATTGTCGCGCAGTTCTTC.

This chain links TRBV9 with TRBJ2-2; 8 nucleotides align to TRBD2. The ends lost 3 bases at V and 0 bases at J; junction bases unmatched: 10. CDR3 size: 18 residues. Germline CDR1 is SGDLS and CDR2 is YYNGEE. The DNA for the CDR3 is TGTGCCAGCAGCGCCATCACTAGCGGAGTCGCGAACACCGGGGAGCTGTTTTTT. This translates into CASSAITSGVANTGELFF. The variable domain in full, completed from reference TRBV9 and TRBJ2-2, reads DSGVTQTPKHLITATGQRVTLRCSPRSGDLSVYWYQQSLDQGLQFLIQYYNGEERAKGNILERFSAQQFPDLHSELNLSSLELGDSALYFCASSAITSGVANTGELFFGEGSRLTVL.

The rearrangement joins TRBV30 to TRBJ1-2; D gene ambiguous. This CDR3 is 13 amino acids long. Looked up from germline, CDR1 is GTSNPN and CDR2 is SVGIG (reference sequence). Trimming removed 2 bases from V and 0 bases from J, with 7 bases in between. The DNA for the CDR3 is TGTGCCTGGAGTTGGAGTACTAACTATGGCTACACCTTC. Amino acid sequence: CAWSWSTNYGYTF.

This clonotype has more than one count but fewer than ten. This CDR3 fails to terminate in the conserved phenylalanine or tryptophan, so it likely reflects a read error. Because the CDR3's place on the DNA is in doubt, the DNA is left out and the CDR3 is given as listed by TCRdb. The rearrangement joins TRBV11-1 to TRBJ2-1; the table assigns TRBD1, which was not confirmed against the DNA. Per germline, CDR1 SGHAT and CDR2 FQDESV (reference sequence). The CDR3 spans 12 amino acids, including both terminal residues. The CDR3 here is CASSLEGVSRVP.

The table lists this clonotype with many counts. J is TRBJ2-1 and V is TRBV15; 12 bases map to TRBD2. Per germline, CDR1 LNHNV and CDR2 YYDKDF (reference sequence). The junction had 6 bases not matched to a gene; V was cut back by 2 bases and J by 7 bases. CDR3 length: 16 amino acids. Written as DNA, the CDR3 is TGTGCCACCAGCAGAAGTGGACTAGCGGGAAATAATGAGCAGTTCTTC. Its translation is CATSRSGLAGNNEQFF.

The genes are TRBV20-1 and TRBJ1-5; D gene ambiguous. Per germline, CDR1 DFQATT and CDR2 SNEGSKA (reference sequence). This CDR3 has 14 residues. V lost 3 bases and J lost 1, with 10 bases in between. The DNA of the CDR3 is TGCAGTGCTAGTTGGGGTAGGAGCAATCAGCCCCAGCATTTT. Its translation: CSASWGRSNQPQHF.

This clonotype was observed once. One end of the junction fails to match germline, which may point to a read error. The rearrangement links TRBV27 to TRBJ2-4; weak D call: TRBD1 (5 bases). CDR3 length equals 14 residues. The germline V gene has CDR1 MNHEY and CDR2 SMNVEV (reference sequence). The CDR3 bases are TGTGCCGGCAGGGCCCTATGGGGCAAAAACATTCAGTACTTC. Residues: CAGRALWGKNIQYF.

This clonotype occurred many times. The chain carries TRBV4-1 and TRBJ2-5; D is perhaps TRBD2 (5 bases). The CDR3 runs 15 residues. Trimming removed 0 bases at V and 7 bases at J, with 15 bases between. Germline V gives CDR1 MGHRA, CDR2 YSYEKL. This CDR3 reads CASSQEMTGVRTQYF. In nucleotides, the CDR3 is TGCGCCAGCAGCCAAGAAATGACCGGGGTGAGGACCCAGTACTTC.

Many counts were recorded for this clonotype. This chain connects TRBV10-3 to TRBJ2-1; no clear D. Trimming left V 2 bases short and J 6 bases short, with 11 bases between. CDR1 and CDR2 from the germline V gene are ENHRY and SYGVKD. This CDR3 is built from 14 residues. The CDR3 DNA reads TGTGCCATCAGTGAGCGGGTGGGCGGCAATGAGCAGTTCTTC. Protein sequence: CAISERVGGNEQFF.

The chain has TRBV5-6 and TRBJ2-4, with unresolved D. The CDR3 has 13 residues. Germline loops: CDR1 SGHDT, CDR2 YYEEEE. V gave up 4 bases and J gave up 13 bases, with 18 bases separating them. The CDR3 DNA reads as TGTGCCAGCAGCCTGGCCTCGGGCAATCAGCAGTACTTC. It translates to CASSLASGNQQYF.

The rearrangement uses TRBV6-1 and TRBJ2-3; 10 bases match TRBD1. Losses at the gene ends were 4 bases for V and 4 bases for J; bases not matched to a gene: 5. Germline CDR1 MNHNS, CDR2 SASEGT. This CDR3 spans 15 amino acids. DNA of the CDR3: TGTGCCAGCAGTGCGGGACAGGGGTACGCAGATACGCAGTATTTT. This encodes CASSAGQGYADTQYF.

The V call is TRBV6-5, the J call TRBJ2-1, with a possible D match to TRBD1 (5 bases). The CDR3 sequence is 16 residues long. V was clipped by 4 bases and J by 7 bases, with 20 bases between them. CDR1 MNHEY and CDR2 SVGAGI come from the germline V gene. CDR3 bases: TGTGCCAGCAGTTTAAATCATGGTAAGGGGTCGAATGAGCAGTTCTTC. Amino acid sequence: CASSLNHGKGSNEQFF.